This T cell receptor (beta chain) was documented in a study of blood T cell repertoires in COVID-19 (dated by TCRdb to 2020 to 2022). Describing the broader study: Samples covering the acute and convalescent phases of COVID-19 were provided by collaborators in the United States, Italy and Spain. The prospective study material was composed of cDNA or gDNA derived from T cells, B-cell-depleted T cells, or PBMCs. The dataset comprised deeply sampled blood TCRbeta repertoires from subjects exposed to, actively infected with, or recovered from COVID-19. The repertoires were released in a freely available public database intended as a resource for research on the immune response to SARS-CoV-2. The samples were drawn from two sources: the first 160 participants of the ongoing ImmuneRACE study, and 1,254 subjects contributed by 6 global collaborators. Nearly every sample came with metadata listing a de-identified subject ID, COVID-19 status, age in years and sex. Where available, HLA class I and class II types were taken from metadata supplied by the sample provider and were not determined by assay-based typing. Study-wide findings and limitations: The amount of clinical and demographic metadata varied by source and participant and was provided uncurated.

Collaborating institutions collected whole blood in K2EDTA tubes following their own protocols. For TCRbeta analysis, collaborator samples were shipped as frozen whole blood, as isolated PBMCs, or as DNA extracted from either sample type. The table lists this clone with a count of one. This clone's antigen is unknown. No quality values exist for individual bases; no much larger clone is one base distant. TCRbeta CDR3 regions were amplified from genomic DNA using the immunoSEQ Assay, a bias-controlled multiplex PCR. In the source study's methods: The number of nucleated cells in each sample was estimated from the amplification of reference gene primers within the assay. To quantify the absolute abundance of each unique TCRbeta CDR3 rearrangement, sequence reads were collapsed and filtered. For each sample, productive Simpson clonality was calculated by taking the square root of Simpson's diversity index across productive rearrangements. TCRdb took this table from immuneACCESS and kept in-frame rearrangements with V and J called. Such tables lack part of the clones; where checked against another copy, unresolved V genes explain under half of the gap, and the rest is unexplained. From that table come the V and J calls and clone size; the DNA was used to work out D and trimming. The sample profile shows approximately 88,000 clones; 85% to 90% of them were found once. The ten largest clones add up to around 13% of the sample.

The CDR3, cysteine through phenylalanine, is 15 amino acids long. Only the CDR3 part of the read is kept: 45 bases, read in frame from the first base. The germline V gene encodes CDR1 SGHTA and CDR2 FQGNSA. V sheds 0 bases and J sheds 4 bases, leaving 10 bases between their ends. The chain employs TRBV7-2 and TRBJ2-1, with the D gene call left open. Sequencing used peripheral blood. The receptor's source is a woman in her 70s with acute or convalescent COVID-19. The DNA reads TGTGCCAGCAGCTTAGCGGCTCAAATATACAATGAGCAGTTCTTC. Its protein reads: CASSLAAQIYNEQFF.